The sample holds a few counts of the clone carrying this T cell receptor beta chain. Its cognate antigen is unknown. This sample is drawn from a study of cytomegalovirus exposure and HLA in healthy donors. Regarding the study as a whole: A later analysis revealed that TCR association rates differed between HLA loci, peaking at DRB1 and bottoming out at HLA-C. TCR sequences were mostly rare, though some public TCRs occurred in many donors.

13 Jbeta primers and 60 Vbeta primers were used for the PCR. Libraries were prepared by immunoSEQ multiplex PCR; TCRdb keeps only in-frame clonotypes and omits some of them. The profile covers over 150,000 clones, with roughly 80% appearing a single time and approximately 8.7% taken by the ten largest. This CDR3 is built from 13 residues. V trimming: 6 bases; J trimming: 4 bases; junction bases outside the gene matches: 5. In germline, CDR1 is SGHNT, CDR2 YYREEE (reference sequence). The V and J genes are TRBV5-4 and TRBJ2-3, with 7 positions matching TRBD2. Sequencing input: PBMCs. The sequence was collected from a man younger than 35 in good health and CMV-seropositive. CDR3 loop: CASTTLAADTQYF. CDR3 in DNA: TGTGCCAGCACCACCCTAGCGGCAGATACGCAGTATTTT.